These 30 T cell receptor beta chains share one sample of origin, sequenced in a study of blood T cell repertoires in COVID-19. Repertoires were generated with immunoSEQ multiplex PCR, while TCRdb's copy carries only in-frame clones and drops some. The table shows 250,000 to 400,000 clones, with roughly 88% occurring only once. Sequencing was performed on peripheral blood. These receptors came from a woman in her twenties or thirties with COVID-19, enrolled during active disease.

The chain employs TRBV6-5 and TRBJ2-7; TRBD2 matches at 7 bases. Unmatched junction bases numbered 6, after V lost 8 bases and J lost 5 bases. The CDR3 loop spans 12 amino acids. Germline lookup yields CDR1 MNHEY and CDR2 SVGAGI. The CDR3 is CASWTGGDEQYV. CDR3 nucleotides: TGTGCCAGCTGGACGGGGGGTGACGAGCAGTACGTC.

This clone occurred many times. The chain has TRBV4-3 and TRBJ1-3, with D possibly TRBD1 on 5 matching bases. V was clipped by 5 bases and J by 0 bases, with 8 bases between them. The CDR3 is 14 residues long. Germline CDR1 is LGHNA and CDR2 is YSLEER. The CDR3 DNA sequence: TGCGCCAGCAGCTCAGGGTACTCTGGAAACACCATATATTTT. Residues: CASSSGYSGNTIYF.

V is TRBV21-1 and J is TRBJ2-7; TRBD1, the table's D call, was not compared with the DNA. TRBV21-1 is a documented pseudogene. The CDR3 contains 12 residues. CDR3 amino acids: CASGGGFYEQYV. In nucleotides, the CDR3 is TGTGCCAGCGGAGGGGGCTTTTACGAGCAGTACGTC.

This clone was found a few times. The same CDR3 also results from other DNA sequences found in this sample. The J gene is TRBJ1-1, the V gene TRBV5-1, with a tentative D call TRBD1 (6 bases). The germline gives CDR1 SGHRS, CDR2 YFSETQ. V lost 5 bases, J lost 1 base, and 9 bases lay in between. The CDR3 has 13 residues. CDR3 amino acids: CASRTTGNTEAFF. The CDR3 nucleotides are TGCGCCAGCAGGACGACAGGGAACACTGAAGCTTTCTTT.

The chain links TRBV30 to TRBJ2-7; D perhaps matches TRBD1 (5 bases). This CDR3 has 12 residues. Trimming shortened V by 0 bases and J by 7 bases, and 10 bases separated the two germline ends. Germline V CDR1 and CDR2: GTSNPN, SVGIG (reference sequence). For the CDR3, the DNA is TGTGCCTGGAGTGTACGGGCAGGGGAGCAGTACTTC. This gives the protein CAWSVRAGEQYF.

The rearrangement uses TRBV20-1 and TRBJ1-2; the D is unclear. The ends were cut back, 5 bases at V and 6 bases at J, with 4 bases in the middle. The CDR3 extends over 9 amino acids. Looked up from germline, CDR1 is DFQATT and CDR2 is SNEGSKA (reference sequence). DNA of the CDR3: TGCAGTGCTTTTAATGGCTACACCTTC. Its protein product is CSAFNGYTF.

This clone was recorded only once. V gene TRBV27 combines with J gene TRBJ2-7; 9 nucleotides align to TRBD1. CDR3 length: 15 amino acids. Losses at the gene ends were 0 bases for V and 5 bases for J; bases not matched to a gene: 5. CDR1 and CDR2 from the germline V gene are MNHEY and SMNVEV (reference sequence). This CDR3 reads CASSLSRDRVHEQYF. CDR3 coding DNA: TGTGCCAGCAGTTTATCCCGGGACAGGGTGCACGAGCAGTACTTC.

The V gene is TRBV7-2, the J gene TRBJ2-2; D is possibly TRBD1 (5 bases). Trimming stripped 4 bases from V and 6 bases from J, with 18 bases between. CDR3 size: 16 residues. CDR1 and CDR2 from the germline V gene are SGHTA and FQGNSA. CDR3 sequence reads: CASSSRPTVVSGELFF. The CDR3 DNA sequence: TGTGCCAGCAGCTCCCGACCGACAGTTGTGTCCGGGGAGCTGTTTTTT.

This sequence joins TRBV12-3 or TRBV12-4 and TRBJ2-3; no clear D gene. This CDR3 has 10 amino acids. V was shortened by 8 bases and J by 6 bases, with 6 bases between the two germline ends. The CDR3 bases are TGTGCCAGCGGGCGTGATACGCAGTATTTT. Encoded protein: CASGRDTQYF.

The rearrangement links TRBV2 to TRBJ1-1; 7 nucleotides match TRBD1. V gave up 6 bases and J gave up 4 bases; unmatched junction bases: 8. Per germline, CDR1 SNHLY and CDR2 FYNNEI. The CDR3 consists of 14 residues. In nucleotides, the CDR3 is TGTGCCAGCAGCCCTTTTACAGGGGCCACTGAAGCTTTCTTT. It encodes CASSPFTGATEAFF.

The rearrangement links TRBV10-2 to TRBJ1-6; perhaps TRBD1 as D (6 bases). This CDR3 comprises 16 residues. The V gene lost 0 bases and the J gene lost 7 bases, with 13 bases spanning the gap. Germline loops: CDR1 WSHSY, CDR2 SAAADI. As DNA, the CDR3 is TGCGCCAGCAGTGAGTCGATCGTGGGGGCCAATTCACCCCTCCACTTT. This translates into CASSESIVGANSPLHF.

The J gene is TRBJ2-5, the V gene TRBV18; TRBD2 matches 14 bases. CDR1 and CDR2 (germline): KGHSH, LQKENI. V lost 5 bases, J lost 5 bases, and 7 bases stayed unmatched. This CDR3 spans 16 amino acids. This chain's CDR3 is CASSSGLAGGRETQYF. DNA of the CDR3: TGTGCCAGCTCATCCGGACTAGCGGGGGGCCGGGAGACCCAGTACTTC.

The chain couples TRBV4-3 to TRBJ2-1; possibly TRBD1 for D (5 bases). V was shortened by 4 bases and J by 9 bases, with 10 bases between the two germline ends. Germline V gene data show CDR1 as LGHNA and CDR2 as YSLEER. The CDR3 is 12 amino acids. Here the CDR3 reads CASSLQGGEQFF. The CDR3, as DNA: TGCGCCAGCAGCCTGCAGGGTGGTGAGCAGTTCTTC.

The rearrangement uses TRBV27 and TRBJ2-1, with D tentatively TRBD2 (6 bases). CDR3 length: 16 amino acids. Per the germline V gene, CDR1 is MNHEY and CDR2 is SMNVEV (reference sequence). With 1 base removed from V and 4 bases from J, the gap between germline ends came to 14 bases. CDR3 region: CASSLFLSGPYNEQFF. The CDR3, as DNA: TGTGCCAGCAGTTTATTCCTTAGCGGCCCTTACAATGAGCAGTTCTTC.

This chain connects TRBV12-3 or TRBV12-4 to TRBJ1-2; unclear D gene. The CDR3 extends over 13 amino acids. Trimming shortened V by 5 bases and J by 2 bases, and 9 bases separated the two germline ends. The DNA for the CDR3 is TGTGCCAGCAGTATACAGAGCAACTATGGCTACACCTTC. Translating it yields CASSIQSNYGYTF.

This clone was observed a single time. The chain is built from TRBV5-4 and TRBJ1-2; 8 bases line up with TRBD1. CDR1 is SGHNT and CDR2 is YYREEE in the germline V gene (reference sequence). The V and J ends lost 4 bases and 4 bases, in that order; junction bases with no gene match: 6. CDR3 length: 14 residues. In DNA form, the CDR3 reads TGTGCCAGCAGCGTGACAGGGGCGGGCTATGGCTACACCTTC. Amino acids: CASSVTGAGYGYTF.

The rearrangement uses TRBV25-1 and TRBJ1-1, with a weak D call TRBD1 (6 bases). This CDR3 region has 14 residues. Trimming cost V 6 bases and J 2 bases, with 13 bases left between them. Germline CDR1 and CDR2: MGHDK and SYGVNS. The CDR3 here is CASRTGTQNTEAFF. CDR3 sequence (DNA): TGTGCCAGCAGAACCGGGACACAAAACACTGAAGCTTTCTTT. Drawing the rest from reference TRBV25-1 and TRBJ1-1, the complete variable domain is EADIYQTPRYLVIGTGKKITLECSQTMGHDKMYWYQQDPGMELHLIHYSYGVNSTEKGDLSSESTVSRIRTEHFPLTLESARPSHTSQYLCASRTGTQNTEAFFGQGTRLTVV.

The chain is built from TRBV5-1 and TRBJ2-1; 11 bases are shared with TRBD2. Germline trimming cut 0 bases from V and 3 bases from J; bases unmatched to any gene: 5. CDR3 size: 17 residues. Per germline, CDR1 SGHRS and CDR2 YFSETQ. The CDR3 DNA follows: TGCGCCAGCAGCTTGGGGTCTAGCGGGGGGTTCTACAATGAGCAGTTCTTC. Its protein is CASSLGSSGGFYNEQFF.

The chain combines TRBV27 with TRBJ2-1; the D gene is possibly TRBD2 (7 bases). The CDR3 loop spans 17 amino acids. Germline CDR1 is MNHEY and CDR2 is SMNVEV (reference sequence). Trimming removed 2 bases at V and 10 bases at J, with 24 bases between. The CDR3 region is CASSLGVGRGPLGEQFF. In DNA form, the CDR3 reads TGTGCCAGCAGTTTAGGAGTGGGGCGGGGGCCCCTCGGAGAGCAGTTCTTC.

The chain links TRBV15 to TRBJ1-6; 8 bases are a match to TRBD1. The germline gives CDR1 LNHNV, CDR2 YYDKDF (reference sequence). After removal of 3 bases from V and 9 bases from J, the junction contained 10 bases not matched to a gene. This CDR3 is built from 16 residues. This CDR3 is CATSSASAGGSSPLHF. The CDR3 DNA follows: TGTGCCACCAGCAGCGCTTCCGCAGGGGGCAGTTCACCCCTCCACTTT.

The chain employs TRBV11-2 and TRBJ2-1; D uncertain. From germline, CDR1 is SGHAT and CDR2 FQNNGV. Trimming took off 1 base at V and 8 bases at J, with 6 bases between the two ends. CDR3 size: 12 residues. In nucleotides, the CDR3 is TGTGCCAGCAGCTTAGGAACGGATGAGCAGTTCTTC. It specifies CASSLGTDEQFF.

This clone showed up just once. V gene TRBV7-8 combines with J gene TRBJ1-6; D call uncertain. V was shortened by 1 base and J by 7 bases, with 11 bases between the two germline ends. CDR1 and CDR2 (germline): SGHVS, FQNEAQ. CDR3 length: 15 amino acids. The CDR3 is CASSLGPGGNSPLHF. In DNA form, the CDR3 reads TGTGCCAGCAGCTTAGGACCAGGTGGCAATTCACCCCTCCACTTT.

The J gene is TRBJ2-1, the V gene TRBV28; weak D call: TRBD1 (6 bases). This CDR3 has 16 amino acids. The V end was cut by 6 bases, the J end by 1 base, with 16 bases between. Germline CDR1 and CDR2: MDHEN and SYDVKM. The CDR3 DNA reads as TGTGCCAGCAGATCAACAGGGATCGGGTCCTACAATGAGCAGTTCTTC. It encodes CASRSTGIGSYNEQFF.

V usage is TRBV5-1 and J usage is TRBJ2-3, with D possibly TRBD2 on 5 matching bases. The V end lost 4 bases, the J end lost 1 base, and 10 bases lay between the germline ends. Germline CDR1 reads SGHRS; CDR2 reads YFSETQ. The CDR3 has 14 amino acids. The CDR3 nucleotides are TGCGCCAGCAGCAACGGGGTCCGCACAGATACGCAGTATTTT. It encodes CASSNGVRTDTQYF.

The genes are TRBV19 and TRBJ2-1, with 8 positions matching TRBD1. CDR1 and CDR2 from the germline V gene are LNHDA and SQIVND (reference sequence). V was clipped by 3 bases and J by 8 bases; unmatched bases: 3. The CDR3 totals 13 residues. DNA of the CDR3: TGTGCCAGTAGTATCCGGGACAGGCATGAGCAGTTCTTC. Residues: CASSIRDRHEQFF.

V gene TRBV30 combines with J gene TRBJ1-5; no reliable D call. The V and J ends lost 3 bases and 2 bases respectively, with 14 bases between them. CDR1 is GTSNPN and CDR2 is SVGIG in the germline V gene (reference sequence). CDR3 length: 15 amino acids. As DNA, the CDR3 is TGTGCCTGGAGCCCTAGAGGTCTCGGCAATCAGCCCCAGCATTTT. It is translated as CAWSPRGLGNQPQHF.

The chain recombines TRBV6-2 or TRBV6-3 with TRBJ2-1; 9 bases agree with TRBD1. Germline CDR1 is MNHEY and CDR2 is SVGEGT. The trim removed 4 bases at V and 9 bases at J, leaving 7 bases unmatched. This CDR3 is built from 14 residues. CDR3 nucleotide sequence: TGTGCCAGCAGTTCCAGGACAGGGGTGTTTGAGCAGTTCTTC. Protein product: CASSSRTGVFEQFF.

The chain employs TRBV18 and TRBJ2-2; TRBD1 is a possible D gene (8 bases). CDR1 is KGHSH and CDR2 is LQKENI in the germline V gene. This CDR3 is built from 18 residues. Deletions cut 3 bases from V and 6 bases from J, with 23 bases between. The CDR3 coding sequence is TGTGCCAGCTCACCCTTGCCCCAACAGGGGGGGACCGCCGGGGAGCTGTTTTTT. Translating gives CASSPLPQQGGTAGELFF.

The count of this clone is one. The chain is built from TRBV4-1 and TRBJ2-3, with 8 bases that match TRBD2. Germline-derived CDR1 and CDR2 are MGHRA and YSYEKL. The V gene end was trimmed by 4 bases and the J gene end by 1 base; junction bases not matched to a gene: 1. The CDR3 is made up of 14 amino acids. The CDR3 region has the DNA TGCGCCAGCAGCCCGGGGGGGGGCACAGATACGCAGTATTTT. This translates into CASSPGGGTDTQYF.

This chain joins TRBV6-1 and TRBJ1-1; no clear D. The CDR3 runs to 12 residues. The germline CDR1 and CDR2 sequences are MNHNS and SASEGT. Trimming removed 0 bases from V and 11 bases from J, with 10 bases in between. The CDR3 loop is CASSEAQVLAFF. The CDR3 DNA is TGTGCCAGCAGTGAAGCTCAGGTTTTGGCTTTCTTT.